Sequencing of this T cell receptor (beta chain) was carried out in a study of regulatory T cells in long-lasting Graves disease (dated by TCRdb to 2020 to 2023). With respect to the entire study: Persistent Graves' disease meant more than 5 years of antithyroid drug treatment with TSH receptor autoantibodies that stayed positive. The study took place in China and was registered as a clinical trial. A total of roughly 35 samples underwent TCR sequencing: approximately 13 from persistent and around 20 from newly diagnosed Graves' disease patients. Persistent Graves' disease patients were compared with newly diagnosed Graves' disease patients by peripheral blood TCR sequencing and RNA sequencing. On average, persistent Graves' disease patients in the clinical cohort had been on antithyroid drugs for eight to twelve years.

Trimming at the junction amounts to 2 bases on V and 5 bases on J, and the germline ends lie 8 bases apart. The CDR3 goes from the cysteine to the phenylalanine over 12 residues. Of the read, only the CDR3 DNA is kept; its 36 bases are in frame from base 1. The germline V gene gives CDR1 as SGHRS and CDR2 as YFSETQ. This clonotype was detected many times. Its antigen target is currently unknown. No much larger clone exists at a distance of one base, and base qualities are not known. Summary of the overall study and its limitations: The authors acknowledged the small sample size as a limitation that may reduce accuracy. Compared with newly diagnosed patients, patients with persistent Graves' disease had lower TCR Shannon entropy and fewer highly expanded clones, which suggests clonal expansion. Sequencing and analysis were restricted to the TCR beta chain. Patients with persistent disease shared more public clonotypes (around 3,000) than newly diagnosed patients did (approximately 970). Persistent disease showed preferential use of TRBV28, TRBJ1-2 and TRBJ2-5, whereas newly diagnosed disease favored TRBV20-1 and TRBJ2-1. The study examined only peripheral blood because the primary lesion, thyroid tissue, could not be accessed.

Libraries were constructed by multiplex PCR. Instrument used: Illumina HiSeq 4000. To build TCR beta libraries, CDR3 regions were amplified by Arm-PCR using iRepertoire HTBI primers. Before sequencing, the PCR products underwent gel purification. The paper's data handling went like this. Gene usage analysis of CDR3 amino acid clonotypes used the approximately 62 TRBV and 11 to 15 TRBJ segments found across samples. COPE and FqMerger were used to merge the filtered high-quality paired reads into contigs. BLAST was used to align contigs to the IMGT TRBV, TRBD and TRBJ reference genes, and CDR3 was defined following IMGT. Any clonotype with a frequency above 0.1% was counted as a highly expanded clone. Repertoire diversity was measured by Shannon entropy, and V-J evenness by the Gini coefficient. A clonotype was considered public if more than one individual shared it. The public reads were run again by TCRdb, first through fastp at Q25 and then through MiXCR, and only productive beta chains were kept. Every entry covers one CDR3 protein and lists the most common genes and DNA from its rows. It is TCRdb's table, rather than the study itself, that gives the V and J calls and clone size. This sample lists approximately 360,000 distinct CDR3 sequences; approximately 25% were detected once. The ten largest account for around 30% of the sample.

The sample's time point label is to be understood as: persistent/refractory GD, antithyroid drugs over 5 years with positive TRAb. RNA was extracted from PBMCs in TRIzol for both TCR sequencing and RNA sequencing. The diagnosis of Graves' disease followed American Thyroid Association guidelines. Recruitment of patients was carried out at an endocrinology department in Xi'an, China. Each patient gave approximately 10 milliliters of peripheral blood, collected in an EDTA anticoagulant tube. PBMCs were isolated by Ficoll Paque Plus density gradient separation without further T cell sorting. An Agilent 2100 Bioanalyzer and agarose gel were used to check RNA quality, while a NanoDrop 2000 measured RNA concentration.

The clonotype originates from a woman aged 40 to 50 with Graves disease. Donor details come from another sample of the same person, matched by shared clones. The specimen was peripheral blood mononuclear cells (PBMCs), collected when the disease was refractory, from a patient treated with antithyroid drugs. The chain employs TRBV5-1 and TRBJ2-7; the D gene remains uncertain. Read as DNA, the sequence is TGCGCCAGCAGCTTTCACGGAAACGAGCAGTACTTC. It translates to CASSFHGNEQYF.